Reported below is one T cell receptor (beta chain). The data were taken from a study of blood T cell repertoires in COVID-19. Study-level information: Sample material is recorded as cDNA or gDNA derived from T cells, B-cell-depleted T cells, or PBMCs.

The CDR3 is 18 residues long. Germline V gene data show CDR1 as SGHTA and CDR2 as FQGNSA. V trimming: 5 bases; J trimming: 1 base; junction bases outside the gene matches: 14. Data came from immunoSEQ multiplex PCR; TCRdb stores just in-frame clones and leaves some out. The profile shows 350,000 to 450,000 clones, approximately 89% of them singletons. The TCR comes from a woman aged 60-70 years with COVID-19, enrolled during active disease. Sequenced sample: peripheral blood. This chain joins TRBV7-2 and TRBJ1-3, with 7 nucleotides matching TRBD1. Here the CDR3 DNA reads TGTGCCAGCAGCGCCGTCCTCGGGACAGCAAGTTCTGGAAACACCATATATTTT. Protein sequence: CASSAVLGTASSGNTIYF.